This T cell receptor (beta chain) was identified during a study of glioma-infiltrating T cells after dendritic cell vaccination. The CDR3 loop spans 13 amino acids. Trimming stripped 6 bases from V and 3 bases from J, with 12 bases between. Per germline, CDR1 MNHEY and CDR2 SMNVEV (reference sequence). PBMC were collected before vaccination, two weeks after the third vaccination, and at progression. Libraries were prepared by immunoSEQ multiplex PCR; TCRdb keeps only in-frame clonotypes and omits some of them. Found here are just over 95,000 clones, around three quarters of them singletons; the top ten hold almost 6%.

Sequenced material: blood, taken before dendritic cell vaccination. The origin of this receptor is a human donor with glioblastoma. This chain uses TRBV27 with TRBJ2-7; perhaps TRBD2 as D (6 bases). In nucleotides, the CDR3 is TGTGCCAGCAGAGGGGCAGCGGGCTACGAGCAGTACTTC. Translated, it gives CASRGAAGYEQYF.